The clone carrying this T cell receptor beta chain appeared once. Repertoires were generated with immunoSEQ multiplex PCR, while TCRdb's copy carries only in-frame clones and drops some. The data show roughly 200,000 clones, approximately 86% seen once. This sample stems from a study of blood T cell repertoires in COVID-19. With 5 bases clipped from V and 1 base from J, the junction kept 13 bases outside the gene matches. The CDR3 has 19 amino acids. Germline CDR1 reads SGDLS; CDR2 reads YYNGEE. In terms of age and location, participants ranged from roughly 18 to 89 years and lived in approximately 26 US areas.

This TCR was sampled from a woman aged 60 to 75 with acute COVID-19. The sequencing sample was made of PBMCs or T cells enriched from blood (not recorded which). V gene TRBV9 combines with J gene TRBJ2-3; 13 positions match TRBD2. CDR3 coding DNA: TGTGCCAGCAGGCCACCGACTAGCGGGGGGAGGACTCGCACAGATACGCAGTATTTT. Translated: CASRPPTSGGRTRTDTQYF.